This T cell receptor (beta chain) was recovered during a study of identical twins. The study's findings and limits: Out-of-frame alpha sequences shared by twins were enriched for low generation probability.

This clonotype was observed a handful of times. The target antigen is unknown. TCRdb recomputed calls from the 5' RACE reads with MiXCR, one row per CDR3 protein. The sample consists of 1.5 million or so distinct CDR3 sequences, roughly 35% of them appearing once. The sample consisted of cord blood. This receptor was obtained from a newborn girl in good health.

The CDR3 coding sequence is TGTGCCAGCAGCGTTATACAGGGCTACGAGCAGTACTTC. Protein: CASSVIQGYEQYF. The chain employs TRBV6-5 and TRBJ2-7; possible D gene TRBD1, 6 bases. CDR1 is MNHEY and CDR2 is SVGAGI in the germline V gene. The CDR3 sequence is 13 residues long. V was cut by 6 bases and J by 3 bases, with 12 bases left in between.